Listed below are T cell receptor beta chains from one sample, sequenced in a study of identical twins' blood T cells. TCRdb re-analysed the 5' RACE reads in MiXCR, keeping a single row per CDR3 protein. The sample has roughly 340,000 distinct CDR3 sequences; about 28% are singletons. The sample taken for sequencing was PBMCs. The origin of the receptors is a woman between 18 and 50 years old in good health. CDR3s include the opening cysteine and the closing phenylalanine or tryptophan. Fields, in order: D gene, clone size, J gene, V gene, CDR3 protein, CDR3 DNA. D genes are given only for firm matches. Clone size is not always given. Where it is, it says once, few, many or a class for expanded clones.

d_call: NA; clone_size: NA; j_call: TRBJ2-5; v_call: TRBV20-1; cdr3_aa: CSARDGGSFIETQYF; cdr3_nt: TGCAGTGCTAGAGATGGCGGTAGCTTCATAGAGACCCAGTACTTC
d_call: NA; clone_size: many; j_call: TRBJ2-7; v_call: TRBV12-3/TRBV12-4; cdr3_aa: CASSLSGFVYEQYF; cdr3_nt: TGTGCCAGCAGTTTATCTGGGTTTGTCTACGAGCAGTACTTC
d_call: TRBD1; clone_size: NA; j_call: TRBJ2-1; v_call: TRBV5-1; cdr3_aa: CASSSGQESSYNEQFF; cdr3_nt: TGCGCCAGCAGCTCGGGACAGGAAAGCTCCTACAATGAGCAGTTCTTC
d_call: NA; clone_size: few; j_call: TRBJ1-1; v_call: TRBV27; cdr3_aa: CASSFGGIPGDTEAFF; cdr3_nt: TGTGCCAGCAGTTTTGGGGGGATCCCTGGGGACACTGAAGCTTTCTTT
d_call: TRBD2; clone_size: many; j_call: TRBJ2-3; v_call: TRBV2; cdr3_aa: CASNGGGDTQYF; cdr3_nt: TGTGCCAGCAACGGGGGGGGAGATACGCAGTATTTT
d_call: NA; clone_size: many; j_call: TRBJ2-2; v_call: TRBV9; cdr3_aa: CASRADGELFF; cdr3_nt: TGTGCCAGCAGGGCCGATGGGGAGCTGTTTTTT
d_call: TRBD2; clone_size: NA; j_call: TRBJ2-2; v_call: TRBV29-1; cdr3_aa: CSVLVSGGTGELFF; cdr3_nt: TGCAGCGTGTTGGTCTCCGGGGGGACCGGGGAGCTGTTTTTT
d_call: NA; clone_size: few; j_call: TRBJ2-3; v_call: TRBV7-6; cdr3_aa: CASSLIGSSTDTQYF; cdr3_nt: TGTGCCAGCAGCTTAATCGGCAGTAGCACAGATACGCAGTATTTT
d_call: NA; clone_size: NA; j_call: TRBJ1-2; v_call: TRBV9; cdr3_aa: CANSDRENYGYTF; cdr3_nt: TGTGCCAACAGCGACAGAGAGAACTATGGCTACACCTTC
d_call: TRBD1; clone_size: many; j_call: TRBJ1-5; v_call: TRBV25-1; cdr3_aa: CASSPTGEWQPQHF; cdr3_nt: TGTGCCAGCAGTCCAACAGGGGAATGGCAGCCCCAGCATTTT
d_call: NA; clone_size: many; j_call: TRBJ1-1; v_call: TRBV10-3; cdr3_aa: CAIGPGLNTEAFF; cdr3_nt: TGTGCCATCGGACCGGGGCTCAACACTGAAGCTTTCTTT
d_call: NA; clone_size: once; j_call: TRBJ1-6; v_call: TRBV7-2; cdr3_aa: CASSLGLYSPLHF; cdr3_nt: TGTGCCAGCAGCCTCGGGCTCTATTCACCCCTCCACTTT
d_call: NA; clone_size: NA; j_call: TRBJ1-3; v_call: TRBV18; cdr3_aa: CASSGVSGNTIYF; cdr3_nt: TGTGCCAGCTCGGGGGTCTCTGGAAACACCATATATTTT
d_call: TRBD1; clone_size: NA; j_call: TRBJ1-3; v_call: TRBV3-1; cdr3_aa: CASSQGQGTGNTIYF; cdr3_nt: TGTGCCAGCAGCCAGGGACAGGGGACTGGAAACACCATATATTTT
d_call: NA; clone_size: many; j_call: TRBJ1-1; v_call: TRBV29-1; cdr3_aa: CSAPSPGGTEAFF; cdr3_nt: TGCAGCGCCCCATCTCCTGGGGGCACTGAAGCTTTCTTT
d_call: NA; clone_size: many; j_call: TRBJ1-1; v_call: TRBV19; cdr3_aa: CASSINHGTNTEAFF; cdr3_nt: TGTGCCAGTAGTATAAACCATGGAACAAACACTGAAGCTTTCTTT
d_call: TRBD1; clone_size: NA; j_call: TRBJ1-2; v_call: TRBV18; cdr3_aa: CASSPPTGGKGGYTF; cdr3_nt: TGTGCCAGCTCACCACCCACAGGGGGAAAAGGTGGCTACACCTTC
d_call: NA; clone_size: NA; j_call: TRBJ2-2; v_call: TRBV9; cdr3_aa: CASSVASRTGELFF; cdr3_nt: TGTGCCAGCAGCGTAGCTTCTCGGACCGGGGAGCTGTTTTTT
d_call: TRBD1; clone_size: few; j_call: TRBJ2-7; v_call: TRBV7-2; cdr3_aa: CASSLFNRGYEQYF; cdr3_nt: TGTGCCAGCAGCTTATTCAACAGGGGCTACGAGCAGTACTTC
d_call: NA; clone_size: few; j_call: TRBJ1-1; v_call: TRBV14; cdr3_aa: CASSPPGWGTNTEAFF; cdr3_nt: TGTGCCAGCAGCCCCCCTGGGTGGGGAACGAACACTGAAGCTTTCTTT
d_call: NA; clone_size: many; j_call: TRBJ1-3; v_call: TRBV7-9; cdr3_aa: CASSQRSVSLSGNTIYF; cdr3_nt: TGTGCCAGCAGCCAAAGATCCGTCAGTCTCTCTGGAAACACCATATATTTT
d_call: TRBD1; clone_size: once; j_call: TRBJ1-6; v_call: TRBV20-1; cdr3_aa: CSASGQGNSPLHF; cdr3_nt: TGCAGTGCTTCCGGACAGGGCAATTCACCCCTCCACTTT
d_call: NA; clone_size: NA; j_call: TRBJ2-2; v_call: TRBV19; cdr3_aa: CASSVLEVGELFF; cdr3_nt: TGTGCCAGTAGCGTCTTAGAAGTCGGGGAGCTGTTTTTT
d_call: NA; clone_size: few; j_call: TRBJ1-2; v_call: TRBV5-1; cdr3_aa: CASSLVPADGAGYTF; cdr3_nt: TGCGCCAGCAGCTTGGTACCTGCGGACGGTGCGGGCTACACCTTC
d_call: NA; clone_size: NA; j_call: TRBJ1-1; v_call: TRBV7-9; cdr3_aa: CASSLAGSAFF; cdr3_nt: TGTGCCAGCAGCTTAGCAGGGAGTGCTTTCTTT
d_call: NA; clone_size: NA; j_call: TRBJ2-5; v_call: TRBV23-1; cdr3_aa: CASIQLLGSMETQYF; cdr3_nt: TGCGCCAGCATCCAGTTATTGGGTAGCATGGAGACCCAGTACTTC
d_call: TRBD1; clone_size: NA; j_call: TRBJ1-2; v_call: TRBV20-1; cdr3_aa: CSASSDRVYGCTF; cdr3_nt: TGCAGTGCTAGTTCGGACAGGGTCTATGGCTGCACCTTC
d_call: NA; clone_size: few; j_call: TRBJ1-1; v_call: TRBV12-3/TRBV12-4; cdr3_aa: CASSDRAPTEAFF; cdr3_nt: TGTGCCAGCAGCGACAGAGCTCCTACTGAAGCTTTCTTT
d_call: NA; clone_size: NA; j_call: TRBJ1-5; v_call: TRBV2; cdr3_aa: CASLGVSNQPQHF; cdr3_nt: TGTGCCAGCCTGGGAGTAAGCAATCAGCCCCAGCATTTT
d_call: NA; clone_size: few; j_call: TRBJ2-4; v_call: TRBV3-1; cdr3_aa: CASSQGLVDIQYF; cdr3_nt: TGTGCCAGCAGCCAAGGACTTGTGGACATTCAGTACTTC
d_call: NA; clone_size: few; j_call: TRBJ1-2; v_call: TRBV12-3/TRBV12-4; cdr3_aa: CASGIDGANYGYTF; cdr3_nt: TGTGCCAGTGGGATTGACGGTGCTAACTATGGCTACACCTTC
d_call: NA; clone_size: NA; j_call: TRBJ1-6; v_call: TRBV20-1; cdr3_aa: CSASTGGAKLPLHF; cdr3_nt: TGCAGTGCTAGTACCGGGGGAGCCAAATTACCCCTCCACTTT
d_call: NA; clone_size: NA; j_call: TRBJ2-6; v_call: TRBV5-1; cdr3_aa: CASSLTASGANVLTF; cdr3_nt: TGCGCCAGCAGCTTGACAGCCTCTGGGGCCAACGTCCTGACTTTC
d_call: TRBD1; clone_size: NA; j_call: TRBJ1-5; v_call: TRBV28; cdr3_aa: CASSMTGTGSNQPQHF; cdr3_nt: TGTGCCAGCAGTATGACAGGGACCGGTAGCAATCAGCCCCAGCATTTT
d_call: NA; clone_size: NA; j_call: TRBJ2-1; v_call: TRBV2; cdr3_aa: CASSEGSGANNEQFF; cdr3_nt: TGTGCCAGCAGTGAGGGTAGCGGAGCAAACAATGAGCAGTTCTTC
d_call: NA; clone_size: NA; j_call: TRBJ1-2; v_call: TRBV21-1; cdr3_aa: CASSLTGFGGYTF; cdr3_nt: TGTGCCAGCAGCCTAACGGGATTTGGTGGCTACACCTTC
d_call: NA; clone_size: once; j_call: TRBJ1-2; v_call: TRBV29-1; cdr3_aa: CSVEDQSVNYGHTF; cdr3_nt: TGCAGCGTTGAAGATCAATCGGTGAACTATGGCCACACCTTC
d_call: NA; clone_size: NA; j_call: TRBJ2-2; v_call: TRBV20-1; cdr3_aa: CSAPEQPNTGELFF; cdr3_nt: TGCAGTGCTCCAGAACAGCCGAACACCGGGGAGCTGTTTTTT
d_call: TRBD1; clone_size: few; j_call: TRBJ1-1; v_call: TRBV29-1; cdr3_aa: CSVDDPGQGTGCFF; cdr3_nt: TGCAGCGTAGACGATCCGGGACAGGGGACTGGTTGTTTCTTT
d_call: NA; clone_size: few; j_call: TRBJ1-1; v_call: TRBV7-9; cdr3_aa: CASSSWGRPGNTEAFF; cdr3_nt: TGTGCCAGCAGCTCATGGGGACGTCCGGGGAACACTGAAGCTTTCTTT
d_call: TRBD2; clone_size: few; j_call: TRBJ2-3; v_call: TRBV6-4; cdr3_aa: CASSATSGETDTQYF; cdr3_nt: TGTGCCAGCAGCGCGACTAGCGGGGAGACAGATACGCAGTATTTT
d_call: NA; clone_size: few; j_call: TRBJ1-1; v_call: TRBV20-1; cdr3_aa: CSARERGANTEAFF; cdr3_nt: TGCAGTGCTAGAGAAAGGGGTGCGAACACTGAAGCTTTCTTT